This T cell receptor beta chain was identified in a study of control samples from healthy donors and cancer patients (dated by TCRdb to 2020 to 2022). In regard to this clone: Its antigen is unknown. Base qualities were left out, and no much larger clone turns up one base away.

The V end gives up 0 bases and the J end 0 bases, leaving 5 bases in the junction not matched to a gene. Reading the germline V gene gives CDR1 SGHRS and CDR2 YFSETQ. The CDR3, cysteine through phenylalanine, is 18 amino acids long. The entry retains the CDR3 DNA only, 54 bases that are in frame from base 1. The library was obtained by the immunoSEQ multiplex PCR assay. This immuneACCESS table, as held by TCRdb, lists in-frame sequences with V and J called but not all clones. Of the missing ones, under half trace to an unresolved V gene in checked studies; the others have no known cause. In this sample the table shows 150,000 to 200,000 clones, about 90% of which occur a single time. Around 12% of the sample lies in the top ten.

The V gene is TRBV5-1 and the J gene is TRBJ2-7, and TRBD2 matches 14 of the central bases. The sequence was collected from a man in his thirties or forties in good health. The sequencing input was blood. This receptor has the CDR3 CASSLGLAGGASSYEQYF. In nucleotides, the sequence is TGCGCCAGCAGCTTGGGACTAGCGGGAGGGGCGAGCTCCTACGAGCAGTACTTC.